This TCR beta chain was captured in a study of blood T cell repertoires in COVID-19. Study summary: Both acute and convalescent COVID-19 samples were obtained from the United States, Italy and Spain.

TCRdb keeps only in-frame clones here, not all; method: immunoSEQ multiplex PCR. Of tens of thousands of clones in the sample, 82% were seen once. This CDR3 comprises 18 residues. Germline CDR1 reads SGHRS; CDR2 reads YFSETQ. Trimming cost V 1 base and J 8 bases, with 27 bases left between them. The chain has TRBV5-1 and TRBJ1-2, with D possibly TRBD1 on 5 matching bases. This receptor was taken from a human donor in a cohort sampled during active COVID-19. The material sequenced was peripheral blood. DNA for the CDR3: TGCGCCAGCAGCTTGTCAGCCAGATCCCCGGGACTAATGACCGGCTACACCTTC. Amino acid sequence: CASSLSARSPGLMTGYTF.